These 7 T cell receptor beta chains came from one sample sequenced in a study of T cell responses to AZD1222 COVID-19 vaccine. Profiled with immunoSEQ multiplex PCR; TCRdb holds only in-frame clones, not every one. The sample gives fewer than 200,000 clones, 85% to 90% of which show up once; approximately 26% is in the top ten. The specimen comprised peripheral blood, sampled 28 days after the second AZD1222 dose. Receptors originate from an adult who received the AZD1222 COVID-19 vaccine.

The chain is built from TRBV19 and TRBJ1-2; a possible D gene is TRBD1 (5 bases). Germline CDR1 is LNHDA and CDR2 is SQIVND (reference sequence). The CDR3 length is 20 residues. The V and J ends lost 5 bases and 4 bases respectively, with 32 bases between them. The CDR3, as DNA: TGTGCCAGTAGTTCCCCGTCCCCGGGCACAGTTGACAGTATCTTCTATGGCTACACCTTC. This encodes CASSSPSPGTVDSIFYGYTF. The complete variable domain, with remaining parts taken from reference TRBV19 and TRBJ1-2, reads DGGITQSPKYLFRKEGQNVTLSCEQNLNHDAMYWYRQDPGQGLRLIYYSQIVNDFQKGDIAEGYSVSREKKESFPLTVTSAQKNPTAFYLCASSSPSPGTVDSIFYGYTFGSGTRLTVV.

This clone was seen a single time. The V call is TRBV28, the J call TRBJ2-7, with 8 nucleotides matching TRBD1. From germline, CDR1 is MDHEN and CDR2 SYDVKM. CDR3 length: 15 residues. J was trimmed by 0 bases and V by 5 bases; bases with no gene match: 6. This CDR3 reads CASSNGQGYSYEQYF. CDR3 bases: TGTGCCAGCAGTAACGGACAGGGATACTCCTACGAGCAGTACTTC.

The chain carries TRBV18 and TRBJ2-7; 9 bases are a match to TRBD1. Germline V CDR1 and CDR2: KGHSH, LQKENI. The CDR3 runs 15 residues. V lost 3 bases and J lost 1; bases outside the gene matches: 4. For the CDR3, the DNA is TGTGCCAGCTCACCCCCGGGACAGGGTTCCTACGAGCAGTACTTC. Protein product: CASSPPGQGSYEQYF.

The chain has TRBV19 and TRBJ1-5; TRBD1 is a possible D gene (6 bases). The CDR3 is 16 amino acids. The germline V and J ends were trimmed by 10 bases and 6 bases, with 25 bases remaining between them. Germline-derived CDR1 and CDR2 are LNHDA and SQIVND (reference sequence). This chain's CDR3 is CATKRTGTSGGQPQHF. The CDR3 DNA follows: TGTGCCACAAAGAGAACCGGGACAAGTGGAGGTCAGCCCCAGCATTTT.

This clone was seen just once. The chain has TRBV4-2 and TRBJ1-5; perhaps TRBD1 as D (6 bases). The CDR3 is 16 residues long. Trimming left V 0 bases short and J 5 bases short, with 14 bases between. Germline-derived CDR1 and CDR2 are LGHNA and YNFKEQ. DNA of the CDR3: TGTGCCAGCAGCCAAGATTGGCCACAGGGAGATCAGCCCCAGCATTTT. Encoded protein: CASSQDWPQGDQPQHF.

The chain is built from TRBV6-6 and TRBJ2-5; D unresolved. The CDR3 spans 15 residues. From germline, CDR1 is MNHNY and CDR2 SVGAGI (reference sequence). The V end lost 2 bases, the J end lost 11 bases, and 21 bases lay between the germline ends. CDR3 loop: CASSYEETIKRRQYF. CDR3 nucleotides: TGTGCCAGCAGTTACGAAGAGACGATCAAGAGAAGACAGTACTTC.

The V gene is TRBV18, the J gene TRBJ2-2; D is uncertain. The germline CDR1 and CDR2 sequences are KGHSH and LQKENI. The CDR3 covers 14 residues. The V end lost 6 bases, the J end lost 6 bases, and 14 bases lay between the germline ends. The CDR3 DNA reads TGTGCCAGCTCGCCAGCAGAGTCGGCCGGGGAGCTGTTTTTT. Translated: CASSPAESAGELFF.